Listed below are T cell receptor beta chains from one sample, sequenced in a study of T cell repertoires in cytomegalovirus infection. TCRdb redid the calling of the reads with MiXCR, one entry per CDR3 protein. Here the sample spans fewer than 550,000 distinct CDR3 sequences, about 10% being singletons. The specimen sequenced was PBMCs. The receptors stem from a human donor in good health (CMV status not recorded). Some clones in this sample may be carry-over from other donors' samples. CDR3s include the opening cysteine and the closing phenylalanine or tryptophan. Each record gives: V gene, D gene, J gene, clone size, CDR3 protein, CDR3 DNA. A D gene is named only where the DNA matches it firmly. Clone size is not always given. Where it is, it says once, few, many or a class for expanded clones.

>TRBV4-2|TRBD2|TRBJ2-1|many
CASSREASGLYNEQFF
TGTGCCAGCAGCCGGGAGGCTAGCGGGCTATACAATGAGCAGTTCTTC
>TRBV5-1|TRBD1|TRBJ1-1|-
CASSFGQGVFMNTEAFF
TGCGCCAGCAGCTTTGGACAGGGGGTTTTCATGAACACTGAAGCTTTCTTT
>TRBV28|-|TRBJ1-5|many
CATKTATRRYSNQPQHF
TGTGCCACCAAGACCGCTACCAGACGGTATAGCAATCAGCCCCAGCATTTT
>TRBV12-3/TRBV12-4|-|TRBJ1-2|many
CASSLAQTNNYGYTF
TGTGCCAGCAGTTTAGCCCAGACTAATAACTATGGCTACACCTTC
>TRBV29-1|TRBD2|TRBJ2-4|many
CSVVLAGAQNIQYF
TGCAGCGTTGTATTAGCGGGGGCCCAAAACATTCAGTACTTC
>TRBV7-9|TRBD1|TRBJ2-5|-
CASRSQGASDTQYF
TGTGCCAGCAGATCACAGGGGGCCTCCGATACCCAGTACTTC
>TRBV5-6|TRBD2|TRBJ2-7|-
CASSHTGTSGRTWEQYF
TGTGCCAGCAGCCACACCGGGACTAGCGGGAGGACTTGGGAGCAGTACTTC
>TRBV7-8|TRBD2|TRBJ2-3|many
CASSIRAGITDTQYF
TGTGCCAGCAGCATCCGAGCGGGGATCACAGATACGCAGTATTTT
>TRBV11-2|-|TRBJ2-5|-
CASSSSKWIQETQYF
TGTGCCAGCAGCTCCTCCAAGTGGATTCAAGAGACCCAGTACTTC
>TRBV18|-|TRBJ1-5|few
CASSPHADQPQHF
TGTGCCAGCTCACCACACGCGGATCAGCCCCAGCATTTT
>TRBV7-6|TRBD1|TRBJ2-3|many
CASSLIGQGFPDTQYF
TGTGCCAGCAGCTTGATCGGACAGGGCTTTCCAGATACGCAGTATTTT
>TRBV3-1|-|TRBJ2-5|few
CASSQGGVGETQYF
TGTGCCAGCAGCCAAGGGGGAGTTGGGGAGACCCAGTACTTC